The clone carrying this T cell receptor (beta chain) appeared a single time. Time point indicated: peripheral blood 6 weeks after treatment start. This CDR3 has 12 amino acids. Between the trimmed V and J ends, which lost 5 bases and 4 bases, there was a span of 7 bases. Per the germline V gene, CDR1 is SGHTA and CDR2 is FQGNSA. The data originate from a study of PD-L1 blockade in urothelial cancer. The method was immunoSEQ multiplex PCR; TCRdb's version includes in-frame clones alone and lacks a portion of them. Among tens of thousands of clones, roughly 80% were seen once, and the ten largest hold approximately 10%.

Sequences were derived from PBMCs, sampled around atezolizumab (anti-PD-L1) treatment. V gene TRBV7-2 combines with J gene TRBJ2-3; D is undetermined. This TCR was sampled from a man between 65 and 85 years old with urothelial cancer. The DNA of the CDR3 is TGTGCCAGCAGCCGAGTAGCAGATACGCAGTATTTT. Amino acids: CASSRVADTQYF.